Below, 24 T cell receptor beta chains from the same sample are listed, as sequenced in a study of CDR3 diversity in severe acne. TCRdb used MiXCR to reprocess the PCR reads, holding one entry per CDR3 protein. The sample consists of some 90,000 distinct CDR3 sequences, roughly half of them appearing once. The sample comprised blood. These receptors all come from a male donor in good health, serving as a control.

The rearrangement joins TRBV2 to TRBJ2-2, with 10 bases fitting TRBD2. This CDR3 contains 17 residues. V lost 6 bases and J lost 1; bases outside the gene matches: 8. The germline CDR1 and CDR2 sequences are SNHLY and FYNNEI. The CDR3 spells CASSKPIAGGNTGELFF. CDR3 DNA: TGTGCCAGCAGCAAACCAATAGCGGGAGGGAACACCGGGGAGCTGTTTTTT.

This clonotype was picked up many times. The chain recombines TRBV19 with TRBJ1-1; D unresolved. V shed 3 bases and J shed 8 bases, with 10 bases lying between them. The CDR3 sequence is 12 residues long. Germline V gene data show CDR1 as LNHDA and CDR2 as SQIVND (reference sequence). This chain's CDR3 is CASSMAEFEAFF. CDR3 coding DNA: TGTGCCAGTAGTATGGCGGAGTTCGAAGCTTTCTTT.

This clonotype has at least ten counts. This rearrangement joins TRBV5-1 to TRBJ2-3, with TRBD2 matching 10 bases. Germline-derived CDR1 and CDR2 are SGHRS and YFSETQ. Trimming at V came to 1 base and at J to 4 bases, leaving 9 bases not matched to a gene. This CDR3 spans 17 amino acids. CDR3 nucleotide sequence: TGCGCCAGCAGCTTGTCGGCTAGCGGGGGAGTTGCAGATACGCAGTATTTT. Translation: CASSLSASGGVADTQYF. Using reference TRBV5-1 and TRBJ2-3 for the parts outside the CDR3, the full variable domain is KAGVTQTPRYLIKTRGQQVTLSCSPISGHRSVSWYQQTPGQGLQFLFEYFSETQRNKGNFPGRFSGRQFSNSRSEMNVSTLELGDSALYLCASSLSASGGVADTQYFGPGTRLTVL.

This clonotype has ten or more counts. The junction departs from the called germline gene at one end, perhaps through a read error. The CDR3 DNA reads as TGTGCCAGCGGCTTAGCGCACTTCTTCGGGACGCTGGCTGGGGCCAACGTCCTGACTTTC. Protein product: CASGLAHFFGTLAGANVLTF. This chain connects TRBV7-2 to TRBJ2-6; TRBD1 or TRBD2 may be the D gene (5 bases each). Per germline, CDR1 SGHTA and CDR2 FQGNSA. The CDR3 extends over 20 amino acids. Supplemented by reference TRBV7-2 and TRBJ2-6, the full variable domain reads GAGVSQSPSNKVTEKGKDVELRCDPISGHTALYWYRQSLGQGLEFLIYFQGNSAPDKSGLPSDRFSAERTGGSVSTLTIQRTQQEDSAVYLCASGLAHFFGTLAGANVLTFGAGSRLTVL.

A remark on this clonotype: This CDR3 is missing its conserved last phenylalanine or tryptophan, likely due to a read error. The DNA is omitted, as the CDR3 cannot be located on it reliably, and the CDR3 follows TCRdb's listing. The rearrangement links TRBV11-2 to TRBJ2-7; the table's TRBD2 call for D was not verified on the DNA. The germline CDR1 and CDR2 sequences are SGHAT and FQNNGV. The CDR3 numbers 14 amino acids, ends counted. The CDR3 region is CASSYGGSDYEQHS.

The rearrangement links TRBV12-3 or TRBV12-4 to TRBJ2-1; 10 bases are shared with TRBD1. The CDR3 extends over 14 amino acids. V dropped 3 bases and J dropped 9; count of bases not matched to a gene: 5. The CDR3 sequence is CASSLPGQGSEQFF. Here the CDR3 DNA reads TGTGCCAGCAGTTTGCCGGGACAGGGGAGTGAGCAGTTCTTC.

This chain connects TRBV2 to TRBJ2-7; D is possibly TRBD1 or TRBD2 (5 bases each). The J call may be in error: the DNA end matches TRBJ2-1 better. The V gene's germline CDR1 is SNHLY and CDR2 FYNNEI. The length of the CDR3 is 12 residues. CDR3 bases: TGTGCCAGCAGGCCCCAGGGAGTTGAGCAGTTCTTC. This sequence encodes CASRPQGVEQFF.

This clonotype was counted only a few times. The chain has TRBV6-1 and TRBJ1-2; a possible D gene is TRBD1 (6 bases). This CDR3 has 16 residues. The V gene lost 0 bases and the J gene lost 4 bases, with 15 bases spanning the gap. The germline V gene encodes CDR1 MNHNS and CDR2 SASEGT. Here the CDR3 reads CASSEAWPGARYGYTF. DNA of the CDR3: TGTGCCAGCAGTGAAGCTTGGCCAGGGGCGCGCTATGGCTACACCTTC.

This clonotype was seen only a few times. The rearrangement joins TRBV19 to TRBJ2-3; D perhaps matches TRBD2 (5 bases). The CDR3 spans 16 residues. CDR1 is LNHDA and CDR2 is SQIVND in the germline V gene (reference sequence). With 2 bases removed from V and 0 bases from J, the gap between germline ends came to 12 bases. The CDR3 DNA reads TGTGCCAGTAGTATAATCGTGGGAGTAAGCACAGATACGCAGTATTTT. Protein sequence: CASSIIVGVSTDTQYF.

This clonotype was counted only a few times. The V and J genes are TRBV7-6 and TRBJ2-7; 7 bases match TRBD1. CDR1 is SGHVS and CDR2 is FNYEAQ in the germline V gene. The V segment lost 4 bases and the J segment 6 bases; nucleotides outside the gene matches: 15. The length of the CDR3 is 16 residues. DNA of the CDR3: TGTGCCAGCAGCTCCACCCCTGCAGGGGGAATGGTCGAGCAGTACTTC. It is translated as CASSSTPAGGMVEQYF.

Remarks on this clonotype: An end of the junction does not agree with germline; a read error may underlie this. This chain joins TRBV11-2 and TRBJ2-1, with 8 bases aligning to TRBD2. Germline V gene sequence: CDR1 SGHAT, CDR2 FQNNGV. The CDR3 totals 17 residues. The CDR3 here is CVSSPGGAASSRNEQFF. The CDR3 DNA reads as TGTGTCAGCAGCCCGGGGGGGGCGGCCAGCTCCCGCAATGAGCAGTTCTTC. Full variable domain (missing parts from reference TRBV11-2 and TRBJ2-1): EAGVAQSPRYKIIEKRQSVAFWCNPISGHATLYWYQQILGQGPKLLIQFQNNGVVDDSQLPKDRFSAERLKGVDSTLKIQPAKLEDSAVYLCVSSPGGAASSRNEQFFGPGTRLTVL.

This clonotype has more than one count but fewer than ten. The V call is TRBV20-1, the J call TRBJ2-7; 9 bases match TRBD1. Losses at the gene ends were 6 bases for V and 5 bases for J; bases not matched to a gene: 8. Germline V CDR1 and CDR2: DFQATT, SNEGSKA (reference sequence). The CDR3 has 13 amino acids. CDR3 bases: TGCAGTGCCCTACCCGACAGGGGGGACGAGCAGTACTTC. As protein: CSALPDRGDEQYF.

Many counts were recorded for this clonotype. J is TRBJ1-5 and V is TRBV3-1, with a weak D call TRBD1 (5 bases). The CDR3 loop spans 18 amino acids. Germline-derived CDR1 and CDR2 are LGHDT and YNNKEL (reference sequence). The germline V and J ends were trimmed by 0 bases and 2 bases, with 17 bases remaining between them. The CDR3: CASSQEDVGRGGNQPQHF. The CDR3 nucleotides read TGTGCCAGCAGCCAAGAGGACGTAGGGAGGGGAGGCAATCAGCCCCAGCATTTT.

In its sample, this clonotype ranks as medium-sized. The genes are TRBV15 and TRBJ2-5; TRBD1 aligns across 10 bases. V lost 3 bases and J lost 5; bases outside the gene matches: 9. The CDR3 is 16 residues long. The germline gives CDR1 LNHNV, CDR2 YYDKDF (reference sequence). The CDR3 DNA is TGTGCCACCAGCAGGGGACAGGGGAAATATCGGGAGACCCAGTACTTC. This translates into CATSRGQGKYRETQYF. The variable domain in full, completed from reference TRBV15 and TRBJ2-5, reads DAMVIQNPRYQVTQFGKPVTLSCSQTLNHNVMYWYQQKSSQAPKLLFHYYDKDFNNEADTPDNFQSRRPNTSFCFLDIRSPGLGDTAMYLCATSRGQGKYRETQYFGPGTRLLVL.

This clonotype was observed once. The chain employs TRBV4-1 and TRBJ2-5; D may be TRBD1 or TRBD2 (5 bases each). V was pared by 0 bases and J by 11 bases, with 7 bases between. Germline V gene lookup returns CDR1 MGHRA and CDR2 YSYEKL. The CDR3 totals 11 residues. The CDR3 sequence is CASSQDGTQYF. CDR3 bases: TGCGCCAGCAGCCAAGACGGGACGCAGTACTTC.

V gene TRBV30 combines with J gene TRBJ1-1; no reliable D call. Germline V gene data show CDR1 as GTSNPN and CDR2 as SVGIG (reference sequence). Trimming removed 7 bases from V and 7 bases from J, with 13 bases in between. The length of the CDR3 is 11 residues. CDR3 loop: CASIARVEAFF. CDR3 DNA sequence: TGTGCCTCCATCGCAAGAGTTGAAGCTTTCTTT.

V gene TRBV7-9 combines with J gene TRBJ1-5, with D unresolved. The CDR3 length is 16 residues. Trimming pared 1 base from V and 0 bases from J, leaving 10 bases between. In germline, CDR1 is SEHNR, CDR2 FQNEAQ (reference sequence). This CDR3 reads CASSLEEGFSNQPQHF. The CDR3 DNA sequence: TGTGCCAGCAGCTTAGAGGAGGGCTTTAGCAATCAGCCCCAGCATTTT.

This clonotype is labeled as medium-sized. V and J are TRBV7-2 and TRBJ2-7; D not certain. Per germline, CDR1 SGHTA and CDR2 FQGNSA. Trimming removed 3 bases at V and 4 bases at J, with 10 bases between. This CDR3 comprises 13 residues. In DNA form, the CDR3 reads TGTGCCAGCAGCTTCTTTGAGAGGTACGAGCAGTACTTC. Protein product: CASSFFERYEQYF.

This clonotype appeared a single time. J is TRBJ1-2 and V is TRBV15; 9 bases agree with TRBD1. Germline trimming cut 1 base from V and 4 bases from J; bases unmatched to any gene: 7. CDR1 is LNHNV and CDR2 is YYDKDF in the germline V gene (reference sequence). The CDR3 spans 16 residues. CDR3: CATSRGGTGTSYGYTF. CDR3 nucleotides: TGTGCCACCAGCAGAGGGGGGACAGGGACCTCCTATGGCTACACCTTC.

This clonotype has a handful of counts. The chain links TRBV2 to TRBJ1-5; TRBD1 is a possible D gene (5 bases). Trimming took 4 bases from V and 7 from J, leaving 14 bases between them. The CDR3 is 14 residues long. Germline V lookup: CDR1 SNHLY, CDR2 FYNNEI. The CDR3: CASSGGTEFQPQHF. For the CDR3, the DNA is TGTGCCAGCAGTGGGGGGACGGAATTCCAGCCCCAGCATTTT. Variable domain in full (rest from reference TRBV2 and TRBJ1-5): EPEVTQTPSHQVTQMGQEVILRCVPISNHLYFYWYRQILGQKVEFLVSFYNNEISEKSEIFDDQFSVERPDGSNFTLKIRSTKLEDSAMYFCASSGGTEFQPQHFGDGTRLSIL.

A few counts support this clonotype. The chain recombines TRBV4-2 with TRBJ2-7; D is unresolved. The CDR3 length is 12 residues. The V end was cut by 2 bases, the J end by 5 bases, with 7 bases between. Looked up from germline, CDR1 is LGHNA and CDR2 is YNFKEQ. CDR3 coding DNA: TGTGCCAGCAGCCAAAATACCGACGAGCAGTACTTC. It encodes CASSQNTDEQYF.

This clonotype was picked up many times. The chain couples TRBV5-1 to TRBJ1-3, with D perhaps matching TRBD1 (6 bases). Germline-derived CDR1 and CDR2 are SGHRS and YFSETQ. The length of the CDR3 is 15 residues. Trimming pared 4 bases from V and 0 bases from J, leaving 11 bases between. The CDR3 DNA is TGCGCCAGCAGCCGGGACACGAACTCTGGAAACACCATATATTTT. It encodes CASSRDTNSGNTIYF.

Ten or more counts support this clonotype. The chain's CDR3 is CASRPGGVLVHTGELFF. The CDR3 region has the DNA TGTGCCAGCAGACCTGGGGGGGTTCTAGTTCACACCGGGGAGCTGTTTTTT. The gene calls are TRBV27 and TRBJ2-2; TRBD2 aligns across 7 bases. CDR1 is MNHEY and CDR2 is SMNVEV in the germline V gene (reference sequence). V gave up 6 bases and J gave up 3 bases; unmatched junction bases: 13. This CDR3 region has 17 residues.

CDR3 sequence: CASSLVVGGANVLTF. The CDR3 DNA follows: TGTGCCAGCAGCCTCGTGGTGGGAGGGGCCAACGTCCTGACTTTC. The J gene is TRBJ2-6, the V gene TRBV7-9; no reliable D call. The CDR3 is made up of 15 amino acids. V shed 5 bases and J shed 4 bases, with 12 bases lying between them. Per germline, CDR1 SEHNR and CDR2 FQNEAQ (reference sequence).